Presented here are 8 T cell receptor beta chains from one specimen sequenced in a study of blood T cell repertoires in COVID-19. Assay: immunoSEQ multiplex PCR; the TCRdb copy retains only in-frame clones and omits some. Counted here are about 210,000 clones, roughly nine tenths occurring once; the ten biggest clones make up 0.55% to 0.75%. Material: peripheral blood. The receptors come from a middle-aged man with acute or convalescent COVID-19.

This clone was recorded only once. V and J are TRBV19 and TRBJ1-6; D call uncertain. Trimming pared 5 bases from V and 7 bases from J, leaving 9 bases between. Germline loops: CDR1 LNHDA, CDR2 SQIVND (reference sequence). The CDR3 extends over 13 amino acids. As DNA, the CDR3 is TGTGCCAGTAGTGCCCCGGGAAATTCACCCCTCCACTTT. It codes for CASSAPGNSPLHF. The full variable domain, its missing parts supplied by reference TRBV19 and TRBJ1-6, is DGGITQSPKYLFRKEGQNVTLSCEQNLNHDAMYWYRQDPGQGLRLIYYSQIVNDFQKGDIAEGYSVSREKKESFPLTVTSAQKNPTAFYLCASSAPGNSPLHFGNGTRLTVT.

Only a few counts were recorded for this clone. CDR3 sequence (DNA): TGCGCCAGCAGGGCCTCGGGGGTCGGCACAGATACGCAGTATTTT. It encodes CASRASGVGTDTQYF. J is TRBJ2-3 and V is TRBV5-1; D perhaps matches TRBD2 (6 bases). The CDR3 length is 15 residues. Germline CDR1 SGHRS, CDR2 YFSETQ. V lost 5 bases and J lost 1, with 14 bases in between.

This clone was observed a single time. The chain has TRBV27 and TRBJ2-7; TRBD2 matches 8 bases. This CDR3 is built from 15 residues. CDR1 and CDR2 (germline): MNHEY, SMNVEV (reference sequence). After removal of 2 bases from V and 0 bases from J, the junction contained 3 bases not matched to a gene. This CDR3 reads CASSLRAGGSYEQYF. CDR3 bases: TGTGCCAGCAGTTTAAGGGCGGGAGGCTCCTACGAGCAGTACTTC.

The chain uses TRBV6-5 and TRBJ2-1; tentatively, D is TRBD2 (6 bases). Trimming took off 8 bases at V and 2 bases at J, with 13 bases between the two ends. This CDR3 spans 14 amino acids. The germline CDR1 and CDR2 sequences are MNHEY and SVGAGI. The CDR3 reads CASGGLPPYNEQFF. In nucleotides, the CDR3 is TGTGCCAGCGGGGGACTCCCTCCCTACAATGAGCAGTTCTTC.

The J gene is TRBJ2-1, the V gene TRBV4-2, with D possibly TRBD1 on 6 matching bases. Germline V gives CDR1 LGHNA, CDR2 YNFKEQ. Trimming removed 2 bases at V and 7 bases at J, with 6 bases between. The CDR3 runs to 12 residues. The CDR3 DNA is TGTGCCAGCAGCCAACAGGGGAATGAGCAGTTCTTC. Translated: CASSQQGNEQFF.

The chain joins TRBV27 to TRBJ2-3; 9 bases map to TRBD1. Germline loops: CDR1 MNHEY, CDR2 SMNVEV (reference sequence). With V trimmed by 4 bases and J by 1 base, 3 bases remained unmatched. This CDR3 contains 15 residues. CDR3 nucleotide sequence: TGTGCCAGCAGTTCAAGGACAGGGGGCACAGATACGCAGTATTTT. Translated: CASSSRTGGTDTQYF.

This clone was observed a handful of times. V is TRBV5-1 and J is TRBJ2-7; TRBD1 agrees at 7 bases. CDR1 is SGHRS, CDR2 YFSETQ, per germline. The CDR3 is made up of 13 amino acids. J lost 5 bases, V lost 4 bases, and 6 bases had no gene match. Written as DNA, the CDR3 is TGCGCCAGCAGCCTCGGGACAGTCAACGAGCAGTACTTC. Amino acid sequence: CASSLGTVNEQYF.

The rearrangement joins TRBV6-2 or TRBV6-3 to TRBJ2-3, with D possibly matching TRBD1 (6 bases). V shed 4 bases and J shed 4 bases, with 15 bases lying between them. CDR3 length: 15 amino acids. Germline assignment: CDR1 MNHEY and CDR2 SVGEGT. CDR3 DNA sequence: TGTGCCAGCAGTTCGCACCGGGACACCTCAGATACGCAGTATTTT. It yields the protein CASSSHRDTSDTQYF.